What follows describes a single TCR beta chain. The sample originates from a study of blood T cell repertoires in COVID-19. Measured with immunoSEQ multiplex PCR; TCRdb has only the in-frame clones, and not every one. The profile shows under 150,000 clones, over 75% of them singletons. The CDR3 totals 14 residues. The germline CDR1 and CDR2 sequences are SGDLS and YYNGEE. V lost 6 bases and J 3 bases, leaving 15 bases between the germline ends. The sequenced material came from PBMCs or T cells enriched from blood (not recorded which). This chain links TRBV9 with TRBJ1-2, with D possibly being TRBD1 (6 bases). The receptor comes from a man between 50 and 59 years old in a cohort exposed to, infected with or recovered from COVID-19 (not recorded which). CDR3 DNA sequence: TGTGCCAGCACCCACAGGGTAAGCGACTATGGCTACACCTTC. Translating it yields CASTHRVSDYGYTF. Using reference TRBV9 and TRBJ1-2 for the parts outside the CDR3, the full variable domain is DSGVTQTPKHLITATGQRVTLRCSPRSGDLSVYWYQQSLDQGLQFLIQYYNGEERAKGNILERFSAQQFPDLHSELNLSSLELGDSALYFCASTHRVSDYGYTFGSGTRLTVV.